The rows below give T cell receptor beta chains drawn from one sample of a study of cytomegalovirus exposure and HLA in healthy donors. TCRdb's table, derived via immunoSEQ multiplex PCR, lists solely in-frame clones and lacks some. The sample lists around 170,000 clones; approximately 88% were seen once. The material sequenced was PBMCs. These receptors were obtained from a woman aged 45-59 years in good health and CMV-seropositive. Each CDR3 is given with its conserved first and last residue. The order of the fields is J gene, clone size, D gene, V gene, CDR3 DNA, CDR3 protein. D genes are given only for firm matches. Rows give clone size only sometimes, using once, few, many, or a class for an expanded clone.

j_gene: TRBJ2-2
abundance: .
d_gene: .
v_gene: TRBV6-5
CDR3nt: TGTGCCAGCAGTTACTCTGAGGAGGGCACCGGGGAGCTGTTTTTT
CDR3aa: CASSYSEEGTGELFF

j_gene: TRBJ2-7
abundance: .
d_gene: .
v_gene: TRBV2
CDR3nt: TGTGCCAGCAGTGAAGCGGGTGGGCACACCTACGAGCAGTACTTC
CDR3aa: CASSEAGGHTYEQYF

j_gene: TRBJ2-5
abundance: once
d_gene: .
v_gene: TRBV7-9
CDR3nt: TGTGCCAGCAGCCCCTCAGGCCGAGACAGCCAAGAGACCCAGTACTTC
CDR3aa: CASSPSGRDSQETQYF

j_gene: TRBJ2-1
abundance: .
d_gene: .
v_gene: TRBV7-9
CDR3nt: TGTGCCAGCAGCCCTGGGACTGGCTACAATGAGCAGTTCTTC
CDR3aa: CASSPGTGYNEQFF

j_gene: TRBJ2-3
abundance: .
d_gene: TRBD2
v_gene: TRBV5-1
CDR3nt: TGCGCCAGCAGCTTGGCGACTAGCGGGGCTACAGATACGCAGTATTTT
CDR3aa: CASSLATSGATDTQYF

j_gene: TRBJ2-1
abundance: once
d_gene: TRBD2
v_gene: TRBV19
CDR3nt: TGTGCCAGTAGTACACGACTAGCGGGGGCCACCTACAATGAGCAGTTCTTC
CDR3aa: CASSTRLAGATYNEQFF

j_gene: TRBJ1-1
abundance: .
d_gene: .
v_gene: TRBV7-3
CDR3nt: TGTGCCAGCAGCTTATTGGCGGGGAACACTGAAGCTTTCTTT
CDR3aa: CASSLLAGNTEAFF

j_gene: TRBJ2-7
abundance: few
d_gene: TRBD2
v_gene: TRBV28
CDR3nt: TGTGCCAGCAGTTTGACTAGCGGAAACGAGCAGTACTTC
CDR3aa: CASSLTSGNEQYF

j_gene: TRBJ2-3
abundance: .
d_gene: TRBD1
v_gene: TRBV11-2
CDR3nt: TGTGCCAGCAGCTCCAGACAGGGGGAGTCGACAGATACGCAGTATTTT
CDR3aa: CASSSRQGESTDTQYF

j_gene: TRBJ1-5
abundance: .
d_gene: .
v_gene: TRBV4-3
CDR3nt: TGCGCCAGCAGCCAGACACGACAGCAGCCCCAGCATTTT
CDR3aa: CASSQTRQQPQHF

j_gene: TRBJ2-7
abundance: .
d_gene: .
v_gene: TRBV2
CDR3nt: TGTGCCACTAGGGGAGGCGCGGGTTCCTACGAGCAGTACTTC
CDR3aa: CATRGGAGSYEQYF

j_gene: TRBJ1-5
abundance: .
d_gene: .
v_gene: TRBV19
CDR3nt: TGTGCCAGTAGCAACAGGATCGGAGCTAGCAATCAGCCCCAGCATTTT
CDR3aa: CASSNRIGASNQPQHF

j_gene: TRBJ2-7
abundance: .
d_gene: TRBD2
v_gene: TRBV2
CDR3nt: TGTGCCAGCAGTGAATCAGCGGGGGGCTTCTACGAGCAGTACTTC
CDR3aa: CASSESAGGFYEQYF

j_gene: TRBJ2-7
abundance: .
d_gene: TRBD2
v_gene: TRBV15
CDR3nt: TGTGCCACCAGCAGAGAAGGTGGGGGGGGTTGGGAGCAGTACTTC
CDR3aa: CATSREGGGGWEQYF

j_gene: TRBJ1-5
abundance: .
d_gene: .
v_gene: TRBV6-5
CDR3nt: TGTGCCAGCAGTTACGGGCAGGCCAATCAGCCCCAGCATTTT
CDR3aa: CASSYGQANQPQHF

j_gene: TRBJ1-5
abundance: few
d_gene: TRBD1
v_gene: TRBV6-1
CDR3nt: TGTGCCAGCAGTGCCGGGACAGGTAAACGGCAGCCCCAGCATTTT
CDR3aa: CASSAGTGKRQPQHF

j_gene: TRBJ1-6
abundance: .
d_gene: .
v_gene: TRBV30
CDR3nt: TGTGCCTGGAGCTCCGGGACACCCAACAATTCACCCCTCCACTTT
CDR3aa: CAWSSGTPNNSPLHF

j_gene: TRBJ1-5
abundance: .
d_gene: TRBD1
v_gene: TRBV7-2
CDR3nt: TGTGCCAGCAGCCCAGGGGGACGGAGTGATCGCAATCAGCCCCAGCATTTT
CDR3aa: CASSPGGRSDRNQPQHF

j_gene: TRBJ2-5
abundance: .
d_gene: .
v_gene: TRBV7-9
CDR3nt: TGTGCCAGCAGCCTCGATAGCTACCAAGAGACCCAGTACTTC
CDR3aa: CASSLDSYQETQYF

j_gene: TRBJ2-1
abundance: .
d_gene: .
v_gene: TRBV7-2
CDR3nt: TGTGCCAGCGGGAGGACAGGCAACAATGAGCAGTTCTTC
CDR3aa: CASGRTGNNEQFF

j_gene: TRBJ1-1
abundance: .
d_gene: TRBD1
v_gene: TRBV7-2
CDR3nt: TGTGCCAGCAGCTTACTCCAGGGGGACACTGAAGCTTTCTTT
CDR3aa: CASSLLQGDTEAFF

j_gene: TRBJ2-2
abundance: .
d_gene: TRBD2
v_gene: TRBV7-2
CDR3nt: TGTGCCAGCAGGGCCGGAGCGGGGGGGCTGGGCACCGGGGAGCTGTTTTTT
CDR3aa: CASRAGAGGLGTGELFF

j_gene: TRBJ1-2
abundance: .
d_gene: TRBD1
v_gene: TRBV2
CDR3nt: TGTGCCAGCAGTGGGACAGGGGGCGATAACTATGGCTACACCTTC
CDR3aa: CASSGTGGDNYGYTF

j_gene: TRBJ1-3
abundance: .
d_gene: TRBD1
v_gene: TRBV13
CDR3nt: TGTGCCAGCAGCTTACTGGGACAGGGGGCGGGAAACACCATATATTTT
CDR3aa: CASSLLGQGAGNTIYF

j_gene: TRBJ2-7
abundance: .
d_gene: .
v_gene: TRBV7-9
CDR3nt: TGTGCCAGCGAGGACAGCGCCGAGCAGTACTTC
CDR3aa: CASEDSAEQYF

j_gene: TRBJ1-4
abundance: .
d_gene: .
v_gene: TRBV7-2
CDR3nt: TGTGCCAGCAGCTTACAGGCAGGGTGGCAGGAAAAACTGTTTTTT
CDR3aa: CASSLQAGWQEKLFF

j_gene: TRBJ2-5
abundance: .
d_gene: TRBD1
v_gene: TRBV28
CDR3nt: TGTGCCAGCAGTCCTAGACAGGGGGACGAGACCCAGTACTTC
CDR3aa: CASSPRQGDETQYF

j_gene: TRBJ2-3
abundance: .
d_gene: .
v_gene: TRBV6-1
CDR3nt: TGTGCCAGCAGTTACGGGGATACGCAGTATTTT
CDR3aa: CASSYGDTQYF

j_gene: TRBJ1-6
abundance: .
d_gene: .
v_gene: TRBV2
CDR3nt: TGTGCCAGCAGTCCTTCCATGGCCGGGTTTCGCCACTTT
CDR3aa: CASSPSMAGFRHF

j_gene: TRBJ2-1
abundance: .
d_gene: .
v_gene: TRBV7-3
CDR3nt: TGTGCCAGCAGCGAGCGGGCTAAAAACAATGAGCAGTTCTTC
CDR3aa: CASSERAKNNEQFF

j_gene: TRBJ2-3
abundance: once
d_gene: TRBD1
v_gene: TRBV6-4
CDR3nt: TGTGCCAGCAGTGAGGGACAGTTCACAGATACGCAGTATTTT
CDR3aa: CASSEGQFTDTQYF

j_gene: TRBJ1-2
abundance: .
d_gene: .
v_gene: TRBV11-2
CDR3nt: TGTGCCAGCAGCTTAAATAGTTATGGCTACACCTTC
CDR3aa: CASSLNSYGYTF

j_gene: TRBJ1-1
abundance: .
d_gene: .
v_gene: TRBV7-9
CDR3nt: TGTGCCAGCAGCTTAGGTAGGGGCAAGAACACTGAAGCTTTCTTT
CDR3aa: CASSLGRGKNTEAFF

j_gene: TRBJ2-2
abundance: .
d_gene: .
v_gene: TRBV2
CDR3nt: TGTGCCAGCAAACAGGGCGATTCCGGGGAGCTGTTTTTT
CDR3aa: CASKQGDSGELFF

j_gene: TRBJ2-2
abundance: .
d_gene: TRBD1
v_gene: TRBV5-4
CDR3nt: TGTGCCAGCAGCACACAGGGGATGTCCACCGGGGAGCTGTTTTTT
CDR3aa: CASSTQGMSTGELFF

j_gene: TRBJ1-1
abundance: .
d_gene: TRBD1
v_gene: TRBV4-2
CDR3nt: TGTGCCAGCAGCCGGGACAGGGGGCGGAAAAACACTGAAGCTTTCTTT
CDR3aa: CASSRDRGRKNTEAFF

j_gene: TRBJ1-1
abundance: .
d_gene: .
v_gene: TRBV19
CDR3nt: TGTGCCAGATGGGGCGGGGGGATAGAAGCTTTCTTT
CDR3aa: CARWGGGIEAFF

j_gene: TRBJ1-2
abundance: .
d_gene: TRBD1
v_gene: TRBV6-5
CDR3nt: TGTGCCGGAGGACAGGGTGGCTACACCTTC
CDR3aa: CAGGQGGYTF

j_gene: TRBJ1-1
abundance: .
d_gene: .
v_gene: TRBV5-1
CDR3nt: TGCGCCAGCAGACTCACAACAGGGAGTATTGAAGCTTTCTTT
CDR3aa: CASRLTTGSIEAFF

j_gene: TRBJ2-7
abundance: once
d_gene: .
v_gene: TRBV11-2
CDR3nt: TGTGCCAGCAGCTTAGCGGGGGAGACCTACGAGCAGTACTTC
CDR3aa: CASSLAGETYEQYF

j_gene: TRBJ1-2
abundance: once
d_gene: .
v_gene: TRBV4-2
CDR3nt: TGTGCCAGCAGCCAAGACCAGTCTTCTAACTATGGCTACACCTTC
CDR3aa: CASSQDQSSNYGYTF

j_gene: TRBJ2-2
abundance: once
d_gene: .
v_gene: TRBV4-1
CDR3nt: TGCGCCAGCAGCCCCCCCGTGGGGGGAAACACCGGGGAGCTGTTTTTT
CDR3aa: CASSPPVGGNTGELFF

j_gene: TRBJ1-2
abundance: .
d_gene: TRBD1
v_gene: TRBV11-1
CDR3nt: TGTGCCAGCAGCGCCAGGGGGCGAGGCTACACCTTC
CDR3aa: CASSARGRGYTF

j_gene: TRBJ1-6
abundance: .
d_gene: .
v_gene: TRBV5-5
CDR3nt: TGTGCCAGCAACACAAGTCCGAATTCACCCCTCCACTTT
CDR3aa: CASNTSPNSPLHF

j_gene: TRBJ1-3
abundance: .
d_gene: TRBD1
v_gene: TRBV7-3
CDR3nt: TGTGCCAGCAGCCGAACAGGGGGAGGAAACACCATATATTTT
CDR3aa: CASSRTGGGNTIYF

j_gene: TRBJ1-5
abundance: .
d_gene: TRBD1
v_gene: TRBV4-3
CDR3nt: TGCGCCAGCAGCCCTGAACAGACAGGGAATCAGCCCCAGCATTTT
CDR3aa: CASSPEQTGNQPQHF

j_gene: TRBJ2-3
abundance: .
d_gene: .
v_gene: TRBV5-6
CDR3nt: TGTGCCAGCAGCTTGGCCTTCGGAGATACGCAGTATTTT
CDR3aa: CASSLAFGDTQYF

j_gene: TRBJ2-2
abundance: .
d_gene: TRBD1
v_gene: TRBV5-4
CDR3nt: TGTGCCAGCAGCTCCTTGGGACAGGGTTACACCGGGGAGCTGTTTTTT
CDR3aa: CASSSLGQGYTGELFF